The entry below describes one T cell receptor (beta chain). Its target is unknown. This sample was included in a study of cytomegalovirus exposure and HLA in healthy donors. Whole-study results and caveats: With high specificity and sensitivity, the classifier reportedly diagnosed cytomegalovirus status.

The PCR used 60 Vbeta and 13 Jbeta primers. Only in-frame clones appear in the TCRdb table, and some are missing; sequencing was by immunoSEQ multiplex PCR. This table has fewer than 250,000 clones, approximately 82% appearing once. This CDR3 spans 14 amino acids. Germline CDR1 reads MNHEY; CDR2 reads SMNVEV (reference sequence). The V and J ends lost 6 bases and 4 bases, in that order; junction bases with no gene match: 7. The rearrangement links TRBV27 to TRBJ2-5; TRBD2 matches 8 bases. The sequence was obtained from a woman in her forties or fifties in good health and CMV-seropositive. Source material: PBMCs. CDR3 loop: CASSGGSGVETQYF. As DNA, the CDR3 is TGTGCCAGCAGCGGAGGTAGCGGGGTAGAGACCCAGTACTTC.